This T cell receptor (beta chain) is drawn from a study of cytomegalovirus exposure and HLA in healthy donors. General study results and limits: Three of the chains that were CMV-associated were confirmed in vitro to be specific for CMV antigens.

PCR employed 60 Vbeta and 13 Jbeta primers. TCRdb's table, derived via immunoSEQ multiplex PCR, lists solely in-frame clones and lacks some. The sample yields some 150,000 clones, about two thirds seen once. Remarks on this clone: Its specificity is not known.

CDR3 length: 12 residues. Germline lookup yields CDR1 WSHSY and CDR2 SAAADI. V gave up 6 bases and J gave up 8 bases, with 11 bases separating them. The chain uses TRBV10-2 and TRBJ1-3; D might be TRBD1 (6 bases). Sequenced input: PBMCs. The sequence was obtained from a woman aged 55-70 years in good health and CMV-seropositive. Written as DNA, the CDR3 is TGCGCCAGCAGGACAGGTAGCCACACCATATATTTT. This translates into CASRTGSHTIYF.